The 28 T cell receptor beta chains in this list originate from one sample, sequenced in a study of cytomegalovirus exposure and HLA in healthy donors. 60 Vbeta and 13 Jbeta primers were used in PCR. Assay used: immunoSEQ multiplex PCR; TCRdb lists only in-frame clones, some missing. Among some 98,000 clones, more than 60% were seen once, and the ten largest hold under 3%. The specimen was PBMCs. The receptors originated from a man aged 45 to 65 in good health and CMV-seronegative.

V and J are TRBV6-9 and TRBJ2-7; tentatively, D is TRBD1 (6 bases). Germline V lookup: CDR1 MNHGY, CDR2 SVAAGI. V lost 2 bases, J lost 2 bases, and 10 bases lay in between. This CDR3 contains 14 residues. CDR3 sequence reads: CASSYSQGTYEQYF. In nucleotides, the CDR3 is TGTGCCAGCAGTTATAGCCAGGGGACCTACGAGCAGTACTTC.

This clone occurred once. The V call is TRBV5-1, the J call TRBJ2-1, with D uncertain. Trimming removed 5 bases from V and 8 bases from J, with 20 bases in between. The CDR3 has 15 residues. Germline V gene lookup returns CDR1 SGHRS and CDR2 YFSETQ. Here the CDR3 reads CASRPGTVGFDEQFF. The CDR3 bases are TGCGCCAGCAGGCCCGGAACGGTCGGGTTCGATGAGCAGTTCTTC.

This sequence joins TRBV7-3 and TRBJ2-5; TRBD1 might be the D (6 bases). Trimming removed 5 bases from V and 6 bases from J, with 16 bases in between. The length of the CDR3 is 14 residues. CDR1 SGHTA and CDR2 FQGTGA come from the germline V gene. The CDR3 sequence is CASSLGQSGQTQYF. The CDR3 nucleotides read TGTGCCAGCAGCCTCGGACAGTCGGGGCAGACCCAGTACTTC.

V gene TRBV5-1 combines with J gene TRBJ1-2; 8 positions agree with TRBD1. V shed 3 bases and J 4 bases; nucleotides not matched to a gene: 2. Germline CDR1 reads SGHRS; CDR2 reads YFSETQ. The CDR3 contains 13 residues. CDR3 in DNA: TGCGCCAGCAGCTGCGGACAGGGCTATGGCTACACCTTC. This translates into CASSCGQGYGYTF.

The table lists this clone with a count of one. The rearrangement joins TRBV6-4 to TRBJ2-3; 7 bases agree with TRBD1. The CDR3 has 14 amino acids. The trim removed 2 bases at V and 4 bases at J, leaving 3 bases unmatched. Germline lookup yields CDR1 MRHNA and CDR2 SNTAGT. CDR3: CASSDRGPSDTQYF. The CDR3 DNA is TGTGCCAGCAGTGACAGGGGGCCATCAGATACGCAGTATTTT.

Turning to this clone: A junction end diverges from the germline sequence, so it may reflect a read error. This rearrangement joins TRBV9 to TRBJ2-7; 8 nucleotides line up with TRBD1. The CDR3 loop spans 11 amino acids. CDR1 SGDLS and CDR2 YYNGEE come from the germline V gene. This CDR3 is CASSGGQGWGF. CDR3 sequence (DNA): TGTGCCAGCAGTGGCGGACAGGGATGGGGCTTC.

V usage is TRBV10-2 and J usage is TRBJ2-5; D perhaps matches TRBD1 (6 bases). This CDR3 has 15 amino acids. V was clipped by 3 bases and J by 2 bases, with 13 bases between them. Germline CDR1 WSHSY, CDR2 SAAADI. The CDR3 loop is CASSDGQTIQETQYF. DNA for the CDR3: TGCGCCAGCAGTGATGGACAGACCATTCAAGAGACCCAGTACTTC.

CDR3 coding DNA: TGTGCCAGCAGCTTAGCCCTTGGACAGGGGGCGCGGATGAACACTGAAGCTTTCTTT. This gives the protein CASSLALGQGARMNTEAFF. The chain uses TRBV11-2 and TRBJ1-1; TRBD1 matches at 11 bases. This CDR3 has 19 amino acids. CDR1 is SGHAT, CDR2 FQNNGV, per germline. J gave up 0 bases and V 1 base, and 10 bases lay outside the gene matches.

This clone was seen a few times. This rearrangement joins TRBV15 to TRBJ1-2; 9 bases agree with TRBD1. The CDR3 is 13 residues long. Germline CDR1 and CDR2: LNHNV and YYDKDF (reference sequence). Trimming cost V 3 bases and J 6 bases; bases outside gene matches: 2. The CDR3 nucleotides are TGTGCCACCAGCAGGGGACAGGGTGATGGCTACACCTTC. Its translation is CATSRGQGDGYTF.

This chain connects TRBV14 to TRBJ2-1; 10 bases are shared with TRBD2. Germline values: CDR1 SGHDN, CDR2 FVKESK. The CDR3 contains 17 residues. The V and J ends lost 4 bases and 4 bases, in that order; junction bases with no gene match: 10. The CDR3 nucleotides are TGTGCCAGCAGCCCGATACTAGCGGGGCTTAATTACAATGAGCAGTTCTTC. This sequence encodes CASSPILAGLNYNEQFF. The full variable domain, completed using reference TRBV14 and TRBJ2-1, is EAGVTQFPSHSVIEKGQTVTLRCDPISGHDNLYWYRRVMGKEIKFLLHFVKESKQDESGMPNNRFLAERTGGTYSTLKVQPAELEDSGVYFCASSPILAGLNYNEQFFGPGTRLTVL.

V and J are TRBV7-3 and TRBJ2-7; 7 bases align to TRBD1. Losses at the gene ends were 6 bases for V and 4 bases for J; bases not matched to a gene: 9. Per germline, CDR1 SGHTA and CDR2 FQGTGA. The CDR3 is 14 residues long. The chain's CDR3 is CASSKQGLQYEQYF. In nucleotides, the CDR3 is TGTGCCAGCAGTAAACAGGGGCTCCAGTACGAGCAGTACTTC.

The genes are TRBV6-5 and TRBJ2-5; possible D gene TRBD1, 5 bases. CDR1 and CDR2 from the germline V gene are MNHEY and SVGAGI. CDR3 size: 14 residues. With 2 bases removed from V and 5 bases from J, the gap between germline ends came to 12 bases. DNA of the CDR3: TGTGCCAGCAGTTACAATGGGGCTCGGGAGACCCAGTACTTC. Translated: CASSYNGARETQYF.

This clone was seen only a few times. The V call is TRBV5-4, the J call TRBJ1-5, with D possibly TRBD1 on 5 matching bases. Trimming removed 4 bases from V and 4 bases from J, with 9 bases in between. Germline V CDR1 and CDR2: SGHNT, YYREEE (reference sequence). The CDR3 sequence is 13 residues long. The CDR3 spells CASSREGNQPQHF. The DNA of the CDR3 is TGTGCCAGCAGCCGGGAGGGGAATCAGCCCCAGCATTTT.

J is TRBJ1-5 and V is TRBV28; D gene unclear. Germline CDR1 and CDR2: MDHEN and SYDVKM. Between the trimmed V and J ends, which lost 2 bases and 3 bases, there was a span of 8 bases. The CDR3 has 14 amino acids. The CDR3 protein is CASSLVAVNQPQHF. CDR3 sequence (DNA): TGTGCCAGCAGTTTAGTGGCAGTCAATCAGCCCCAGCATTTT.

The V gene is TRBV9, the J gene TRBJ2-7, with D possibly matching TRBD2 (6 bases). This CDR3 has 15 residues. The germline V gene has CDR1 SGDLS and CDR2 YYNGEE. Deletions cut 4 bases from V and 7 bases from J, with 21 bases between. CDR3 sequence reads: CASSPRLEGRGEQYF. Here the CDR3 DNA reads TGTGCCAGCAGCCCGCGGTTGGAGGGCCGGGGGGAGCAGTACTTC.

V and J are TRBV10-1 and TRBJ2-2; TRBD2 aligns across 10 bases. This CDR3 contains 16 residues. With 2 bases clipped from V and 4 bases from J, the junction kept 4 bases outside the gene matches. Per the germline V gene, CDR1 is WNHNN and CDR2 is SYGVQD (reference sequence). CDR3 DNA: TGCGCCAGCAGTGAGGGGACTAGCGTACCCACCGGGGAGCTGTTTTTT. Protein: CASSEGTSVPTGELFF.

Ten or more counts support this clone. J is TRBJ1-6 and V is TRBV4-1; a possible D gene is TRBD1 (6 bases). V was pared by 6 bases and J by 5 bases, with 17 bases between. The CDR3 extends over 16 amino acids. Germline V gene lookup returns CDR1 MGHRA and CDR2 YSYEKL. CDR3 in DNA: TGCGCCAGCAGACAGGGACCAGGGGATAATAATTCACCCCTCCACTTT. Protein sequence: CASRQGPGDNNSPLHF.

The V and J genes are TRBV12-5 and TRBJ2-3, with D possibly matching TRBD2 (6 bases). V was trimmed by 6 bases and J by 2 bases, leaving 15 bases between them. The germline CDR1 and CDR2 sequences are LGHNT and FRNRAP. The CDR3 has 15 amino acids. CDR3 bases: TGTGCTAGTGGCCCCGGTTGGAGGGACACAGATACGCAGTATTTT. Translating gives CASGPGWRDTDTQYF. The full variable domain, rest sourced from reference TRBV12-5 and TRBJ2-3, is DARVTQTPRHKVTEMGQEVTMRCQPILGHNTVFWYRQTMMQGLELLAYFRNRAPLDDSGMPKDRFSAEMPDATLATLKIQPSEPRDSAVYFCASGPGWRDTDTQYFGPGTRLTVL.

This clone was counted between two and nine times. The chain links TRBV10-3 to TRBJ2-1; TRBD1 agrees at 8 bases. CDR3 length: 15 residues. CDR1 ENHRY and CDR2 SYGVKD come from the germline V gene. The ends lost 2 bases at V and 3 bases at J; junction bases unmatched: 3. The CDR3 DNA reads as TGTGCCATCAGTGAGAAAGGACAGGGCTACAATGAGCAGTTCTTC. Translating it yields CAISEKGQGYNEQFF.

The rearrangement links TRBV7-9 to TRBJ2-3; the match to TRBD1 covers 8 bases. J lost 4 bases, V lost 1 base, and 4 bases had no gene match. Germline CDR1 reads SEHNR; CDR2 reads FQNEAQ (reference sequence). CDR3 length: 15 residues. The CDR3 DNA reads TGTGCCAGCAGCTTAGTCAGGGGGCCCGCAGATACGCAGTATTTT. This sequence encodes CASSLVRGPADTQYF.

CDR3 sequence reads: CASSLGGGQSGETQYF. The CDR3 nucleotides are TGTGCCAGCAGCTTAGGGGGGGGACAATCCGGGGAGACCCAGTACTTC. This chain connects TRBV7-2 to TRBJ2-5; weak D call: TRBD2 (7 bases). This CDR3 spans 16 amino acids. Between the trimmed V and J ends, which lost 1 base and 5 bases, there was a span of 17 bases. Germline V gives CDR1 SGHTA, CDR2 FQGNSA.

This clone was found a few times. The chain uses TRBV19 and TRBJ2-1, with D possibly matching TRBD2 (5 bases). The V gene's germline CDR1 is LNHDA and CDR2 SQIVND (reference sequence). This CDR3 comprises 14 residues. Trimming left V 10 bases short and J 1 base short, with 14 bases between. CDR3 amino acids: CATSLSGSYNEQFF. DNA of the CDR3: TGTGCCACCAGCCTAAGCGGTTCCTACAATGAGCAGTTCTTC.

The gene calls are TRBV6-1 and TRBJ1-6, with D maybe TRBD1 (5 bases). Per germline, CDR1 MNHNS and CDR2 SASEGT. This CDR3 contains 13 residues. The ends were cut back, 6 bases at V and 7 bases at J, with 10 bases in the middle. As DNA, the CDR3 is TGTGCCAGCAGGTCGGGGGGAAATTCACCCCTCCACTTT. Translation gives CASRSGGNSPLHF.

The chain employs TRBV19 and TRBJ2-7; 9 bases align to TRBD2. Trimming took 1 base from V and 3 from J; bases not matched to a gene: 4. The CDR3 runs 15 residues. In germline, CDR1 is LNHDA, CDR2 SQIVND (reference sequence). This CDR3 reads CASSIVLAGLYEQYF. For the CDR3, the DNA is TGTGCCAGTAGTATAGTCCTAGCGGGGCTCTACGAGCAGTACTTC.

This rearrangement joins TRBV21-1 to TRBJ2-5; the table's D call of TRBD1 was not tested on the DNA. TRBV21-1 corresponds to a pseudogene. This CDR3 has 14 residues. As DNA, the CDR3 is TGTGCCAGCAGCAAAAGGGCAGGGGAAGAGACCCAGTACTTC. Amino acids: CASSKRAGEETQYF.

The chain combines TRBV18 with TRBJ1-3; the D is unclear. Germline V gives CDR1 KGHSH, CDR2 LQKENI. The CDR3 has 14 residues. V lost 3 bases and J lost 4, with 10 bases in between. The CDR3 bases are TGTGCCAGCTCACCTGAGGGAGTAGGAAACACCATATATTTT. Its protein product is CASSPEGVGNTIYF.

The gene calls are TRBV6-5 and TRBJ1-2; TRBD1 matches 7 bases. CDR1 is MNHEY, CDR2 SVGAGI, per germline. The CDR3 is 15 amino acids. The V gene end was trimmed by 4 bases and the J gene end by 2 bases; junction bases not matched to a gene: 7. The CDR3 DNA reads TGTGCCAGCAGTTCCCCGGAACAGGGGAACTATGGCTACACCTTC. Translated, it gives CASSSPEQGNYGYTF.

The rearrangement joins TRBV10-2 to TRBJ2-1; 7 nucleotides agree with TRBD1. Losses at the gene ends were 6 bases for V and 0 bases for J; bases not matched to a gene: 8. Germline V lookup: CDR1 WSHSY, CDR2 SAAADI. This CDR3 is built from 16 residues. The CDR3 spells CASSRNRGGSYNEQFF. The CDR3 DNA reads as TGCGCCAGCAGCAGAAACAGGGGTGGCTCCTACAATGAGCAGTTCTTC.